This is a list of T cell receptor beta chains from one sample in a study of regulatory T cells in long-lasting Graves disease. TCRdb recomputed calls from the multiplex PCR reads with MiXCR, one row per CDR3 protein. The table includes a few hundred thousand distinct CDR3 sequences, approximately 16% detected once. This sample was also put to use in a study of T cells in Graves' hyperthyroidism and ophthalmopathy.

The sequenced sample was peripheral blood mononuclear cells (PBMCs), obtained at new diagnosis, from a patient treated with antithyroid drugs. The receptors were gathered from a man aged 35 to 55 with Graves disease. CDR3s include the opening cysteine and the closing phenylalanine or tryptophan. The D gene is left open where the match is weak. Size values are once, few and many counts, or a class for expanded clones, and some rows have none.

CDR3 protein: CASIDRQGGLMNTEAFF
CDR3 DNA: TGTGCCAGCATCGACCGACAGGGGGGTCTAATGAACACTGAAGCTTTCTTT
J gene: TRBJ1-1
V gene: TRBV6-1
clone size: NA
D gene: TRBD1

CDR3 protein: CASSRMEETQYF
CDR3 DNA: TGTGCCAGCAGCAGGATGGAGGAGACCCAGTACTTC
J gene: TRBJ2-5
V gene: TRBV7-9
clone size: many
D gene: NA

CDR3 protein: CASTRQGAYTF
CDR3 DNA: TGTGCCAGCACTAGACAAGGTGCCTACACCTTC
J gene: TRBJ1-2
V gene: TRBV2
clone size: many
D gene: NA

CDR3 protein: CSARGETQYF
CDR3 DNA: TGCAGTGCTAGAGGAGAGACCCAGTACTTC
J gene: TRBJ2-5
V gene: TRBV20-1
clone size: many
D gene: NA

CDR3 protein: CASSQWQETQYF
CDR3 DNA: TGTGCCAGCAGCCAGTGGCAAGAGACCCAGTACTTC
J gene: TRBJ2-5
V gene: TRBV3-1
clone size: NA
D gene: NA

CDR3 protein: CASSLLGQGAGFTEAFF
CDR3 DNA: TGCGCCAGCAGCTTGCTGGGACAGGGGGCCGGTTTCACTGAAGCTTTCTTT
J gene: TRBJ1-1
V gene: TRBV5-1
clone size: many
D gene: TRBD1

CDR3 protein: CASSLWGRNTQYF
CDR3 DNA: TGTGCCAGCAGCTTATGGGGCCGGAATACGCAGTATTTT
J gene: TRBJ2-3
V gene: TRBV13
clone size: few
D gene: NA

CDR3 protein: CASAVGGGQSNEQFF
CDR3 DNA: TGTGCCAGCGCCGTCGGGGGGGGACAGAGCAATGAGCAGTTCTTC
J gene: TRBJ2-1
V gene: TRBV28
clone size: NA
D gene: NA

CDR3 protein: CASSTSGQEKLFF
CDR3 DNA: TGTGCCAGCAGTACCTCGGGACAAGAAAAACTGTTTTTT
J gene: TRBJ1-4
V gene: TRBV2
clone size: NA
D gene: NA

CDR3 protein: CASSAAGPGRGEQYF
CDR3 DNA: TGTGCCAGCAGTGCCGCGGGACCGGGGAGAGGAGAGCAGTACTTC
J gene: TRBJ2-7
V gene: TRBV27
clone size: many
D gene: NA

CDR3 protein: CASSWIPGTGNTGELFF
CDR3 DNA: TGCGCCAGCAGCTGGATCCCCGGGACAGGGAACACCGGGGAGCTGTTTTTT
J gene: TRBJ2-2
V gene: TRBV5-1
clone size: NA
D gene: TRBD1

CDR3 protein: CASSSGDRWRSQPQHF
CDR3 DNA: TGTGCCAGCAGCTCAGGGGACAGGTGGCGTTCTCAGCCCCAGCATTTT
J gene: TRBJ1-5
V gene: TRBV7-2
clone size: many
D gene: TRBD1

CDR3 protein: CASSQDPNRINTGELFF
CDR3 DNA: TGTGCCAGCAGCCAAGATCCTAACCGGATCAACACCGGGGAGCTGTTTTTT
J gene: TRBJ2-2
V gene: TRBV14
clone size: NA
D gene: NA

CDR3 protein: CASSLGPTSYEQYF
CDR3 DNA: TGTGCCAGCAGTTTAGGCCCAACCTCCTACGAGCAGTACTTC
J gene: TRBJ2-7
V gene: TRBV27
clone size: many
D gene: NA

CDR3 protein: CSARDQGAGDGYTF
CDR3 DNA: TGCAGTGCTAGAGACCAGGGGGCAGGGGATGGCTACACCTTC
J gene: TRBJ1-2
V gene: TRBV20-1
clone size: few
D gene: TRBD1

CDR3 protein: CASSPTGFENTEAFF
CDR3 DNA: TGCGCCAGCAGCCCGACAGGGTTTGAGAACACTGAAGCTTTCTTT
J gene: TRBJ1-1
V gene: TRBV5-1
clone size: many
D gene: TRBD1

CDR3 protein: CASSQVLVKRGGYNEQFF
CDR3 DNA: TGCGCCAGCAGCCAAGTTTTAGTGAAGCGGGGGGGCTACAATGAGCAGTTCTTC
J gene: TRBJ2-1
V gene: TRBV4-1
clone size: few
D gene: TRBD2

CDR3 protein: CASSQVSIRGVSVEQYF
CDR3 DNA: TGTGCCAGCAGCCAAGTCTCTATCCGGGGGGTTTCGGTCGAGCAGTATTTC
J gene: TRBJ2-7
V gene: TRBV3-1
clone size: few
D gene: TRBD2

CDR3 protein: CASSAATAQETQYF
CDR3 DNA: TGCGCCAGCAGCGCCGCGACAGCCCAAGAGACCCAGTACTTC
J gene: TRBJ2-5
V gene: TRBV5-1
clone size: many
D gene: NA

CDR3 protein: CASSLGQGIYGYTF
CDR3 DNA: TGTGCCAGCAGCCTGGGACAGGGGATCTATGGCTACACCTTC
J gene: TRBJ1-2
V gene: TRBV12-3/TRBV12-4
clone size: many
D gene: TRBD1

CDR3 protein: CASSDVRGTDYEQYF
CDR3 DNA: TGTGCCAGCAGTGATGTTCGTGGGACGGACTACGAGCAGTACTTC
J gene: TRBJ2-7
V gene: TRBV2
clone size: many
D gene: NA

CDR3 protein: CASSSPFWGPGELFF
CDR3 DNA: TGTGCCAGCAGTTCCCCTTTTTGGGGGCCTGGGGAGCTGTTTTTT
J gene: TRBJ2-2
V gene: TRBV28
clone size: few
D gene: NA

CDR3 protein: CASSPQTGGGERQETQYF
CDR3 DNA: TGTGCCAGCAGCCCCCAGACAGGGGGTGGGGAGAGGCAAGAGACCCAGTACTTC
J gene: TRBJ2-5
V gene: TRBV11-1
clone size: many
D gene: TRBD1

CDR3 protein: CASQRDSGNEKLFF
CDR3 DNA: TGTGCCAGCCAAAGGGACAGTGGAAATGAAAAACTGTTTTTT
J gene: TRBJ1-4
V gene: TRBV9
clone size: few
D gene: TRBD1

CDR3 protein: CASGLDWDSGSETQYF
CDR3 DNA: TGTGCTAGTGGTTTGGACTGGGACAGCGGGTCAGAGACCCAGTACTTC
J gene: TRBJ2-5
V gene: TRBV12-5
clone size: many
D gene: NA

CDR3 protein: CASSSTRGGGSNQPQHF
CDR3 DNA: TGTGCCAGCAGTTCCACGAGGGGCGGGGGTAGCAATCAGCCCCAGCATTTT
J gene: TRBJ1-5
V gene: TRBV12-3/TRBV12-4
clone size: many
D gene: NA

CDR3 protein: CSARQGAAQYF
CDR3 DNA: TGCAGTGCCAGACAGGGGGCGGCCCAGTACTTC
J gene: TRBJ2-5
V gene: TRBV20-1
clone size: NA
D gene: TRBD1

CDR3 protein: CASEGQFNYGYTF
CDR3 DNA: TGTGCCAGCGAAGGACAGTTCAACTATGGCTACACCTTC
J gene: TRBJ1-2
V gene: TRBV2
clone size: few
D gene: NA

CDR3 protein: CASSFVRGQETQYF
CDR3 DNA: TGTGCCAGCAGCTTTGTCAGGGGCCAAGAGACCCAGTACTTC
J gene: TRBJ2-5
V gene: TRBV11-3
clone size: many
D gene: NA

CDR3 protein: CASSFRLVSSYEQYF
CDR3 DNA: TGTGCCAGCAGCTTTCGACTAGTGAGCTCCTACGAGCAGTACTTC
J gene: TRBJ2-7
V gene: TRBV3-1
clone size: many
D gene: NA

CDR3 protein: CASSLETQGNSGNTIYF
CDR3 DNA: TGCGCCAGCAGCTTGGAGACACAGGGCAACTCTGGAAACACCATATATTTT
J gene: TRBJ1-3
V gene: TRBV5-1
clone size: few
D gene: NA

CDR3 protein: CATSSSGVADTQYF
CDR3 DNA: TGTGCCACCAGCTCTAGCGGGGTAGCAGATACGCAGTATTTT
J gene: TRBJ2-3
V gene: TRBV24-1
clone size: many
D gene: TRBD2

CDR3 protein: CASTWGHNSPLHF
CDR3 DNA: TGTGCCAGCACCTGGGGCCATAATTCACCCCTCCACTTT
J gene: TRBJ1-6
V gene: TRBV6-1
clone size: few
D gene: NA

CDR3 protein: CASSWVNQPQHF
CDR3 DNA: TGTGCCAGCAGTTGGGTGAATCAGCCCCAGCATTTT
J gene: TRBJ1-5
V gene: TRBV12-3/TRBV12-4
clone size: many
D gene: NA

CDR3 protein: CASSERAVNTEAFF
CDR3 DNA: TGTGCCAGCAGTGAGCGCGCAGTGAACACTGAAGCTTTCTTT
J gene: TRBJ1-1
V gene: TRBV28
clone size: many
D gene: NA

CDR3 protein: CASSLDWVGGNQPQHF
CDR3 DNA: TGTGCCAGCAGCTTAGACTGGGTTGGGGGCAATCAGCCCCAGCATTTT
J gene: TRBJ1-5
V gene: TRBV7-8
clone size: NA
D gene: NA

CDR3 protein: CASSLRDISTDTQYF
CDR3 DNA: TGCGCCAGCAGCTTAAGGGACATTAGCACAGATACGCAGTATTTT
J gene: TRBJ2-3
V gene: TRBV5-1
clone size: many
D gene: NA

CDR3 protein: CASSPLGRGLFGTEAFF
CDR3 DNA: TGTGCCAGCTCACCACTGGGCAGGGGCCTATTCGGCACTGAAGCTTTCTTT
J gene: TRBJ1-1
V gene: TRBV18
clone size: many
D gene: NA

CDR3 protein: CSAKGGFPYEQYF
CDR3 DNA: TGCAGTGCTAAAGGGGGATTTCCCTACGAGCAGTACTTC
J gene: TRBJ2-7
V gene: TRBV20-1
clone size: NA
D gene: NA

CDR3 protein: CSAKGLNTGELFF
CDR3 DNA: TGCAGTGCAAAGGGACTAAACACCGGGGAGCTGTTTTTT
J gene: TRBJ2-2
V gene: TRBV20-1
clone size: few
D gene: TRBD2

CDR3 protein: CASSLSFRDTQYF
CDR3 DNA: TGTGCCAGCAGTTTAAGTTTTCGAGATACGCAGTATTTT
J gene: TRBJ2-3
V gene: TRBV28
clone size: NA
D gene: NA

CDR3 protein: CASLERTARQETQYF
CDR3 DNA: TGTGCCAGCCTCGAGCGGACAGCCCGCCAAGAGACCCAGTACTTC
J gene: TRBJ2-5
V gene: TRBV28
clone size: many
D gene: NA

CDR3 protein: CASSYSQSQGTQYF
CDR3 DNA: TGTGCCAGCAGTTACTCACAAAGCCAGGGTACGCAGTATTTT
J gene: TRBJ2-3
V gene: TRBV6-5
clone size: many
D gene: NA

CDR3 protein: CASRETLGQPQHF
CDR3 DNA: TGCGCCAGCAGAGAAACCCTGGGTCAGCCCCAGCATTTT
J gene: TRBJ1-5
V gene: TRBV5-1
clone size: few
D gene: NA

CDR3 protein: CASSFGGARDTQYF
CDR3 DNA: TGCGCCAGCAGCTTCGGGGGGGCCAGAGATACGCAGTATTTT
J gene: TRBJ2-3
V gene: TRBV5-1
clone size: many
D gene: TRBD2

CDR3 protein: CASSFVGDRLGTEAFF
CDR3 DNA: TGTGCCAGCAGTTTCGTAGGGGACAGGTTGGGAACTGAAGCTTTCTTT
J gene: TRBJ1-1
V gene: TRBV28
clone size: many
D gene: TRBD1

CDR3 protein: CASSLGWDRVANGELFF
CDR3 DNA: TGTGCCAGCAGCTTAGGATGGGACAGGGTAGCAAACGGGGAGCTGTTTTTT
J gene: TRBJ2-2
V gene: TRBV7-8
clone size: many
D gene: TRBD1

CDR3 protein: CAWAKMNTEAFF
CDR3 DNA: TGTGCCTGGGCTAAAATGAACACTGAAGCTTTCTTT
J gene: TRBJ1-1
V gene: TRBV30
clone size: many
D gene: NA

CDR3 protein: CSAPDTTGELFF
CDR3 DNA: TGCAGTGCTCCAGACACCACCGGGGAGCTGTTTTTT
J gene: TRBJ2-2
V gene: TRBV20-1
clone size: many
D gene: NA

CDR3 protein: CASSPGPAGVHQPQHF
CDR3 DNA: TGTGCCAGCAGTCCTGGTCCAGCAGGGGTTCATCAGCCCCAGCATTTT
J gene: TRBJ1-5
V gene: TRBV12-3/TRBV12-4
clone size: many
D gene: NA

CDR3 protein: CASSQGQGDTAFF
CDR3 DNA: TGTGCCAGCTCACAGGGACAGGGGGATACGGCTTTCTTT
J gene: TRBJ1-1
V gene: TRBV18
clone size: NA
D gene: TRBD1

CDR3 protein: CASSTDPGYTEAFF
CDR3 DNA: TGTGCCAGCAGTACCGACCCGGGGTACACTGAAGCTTTCTTT
J gene: TRBJ1-1
V gene: TRBV5-5
clone size: many
D gene: NA

CDR3 protein: CAWGRQVSNYGYTF
CDR3 DNA: TGTGCCTGGGGACGACAGGTTTCTAACTATGGCTACACCTTC
J gene: TRBJ1-2
V gene: TRBV30
clone size: many
D gene: NA

CDR3 protein: CASSEAGGRATQYF
CDR3 DNA: TGTGCCAGCAGTGAAGCGGGGGGCCGCGCCACGCAGTATTTT
J gene: TRBJ2-3
V gene: TRBV2
clone size: many
D gene: NA

CDR3 protein: CATSRDPNPNYGYTF
CDR3 DNA: TGTGCCACCAGCAGAGATCCTAACCCTAACTATGGCTACACCTTC
J gene: TRBJ1-2
V gene: TRBV15
clone size: NA
D gene: NA